A selection of T cell receptor beta chains follows, all from one sample in a study of blood T cell repertoires in COVID-19. Repertoires were generated with immunoSEQ multiplex PCR, while TCRdb's copy carries only in-frame clones and drops some. The sample lists about 160,000 clones; around 80% were seen once. The sample was peripheral blood. All receptors come from a woman of 80 years or more with acute or convalescent COVID-19. Both conserved end residues are trimmed from each CDR3.

V gene | CDR3 protein
TRBV28 | ASKRQGAGGYT
TRBV10-2 | ASNPGREVDSPLH
TRBV5-1 | ASSTGQVYEQY
TRBV28 | ASSLWALSSGRRAKNIQY
TRBV9 | ASSPSIGITGGWKYGYT
TRBV11-3 | ASSLEAGGYSYNEQF
TRBV7-9 | ASSRAGTSSYNEQF
TRBV12-3/TRBV12-4 | ASSLLEGETQY
TRBV7-6 | ASSLGLAGAVEQY
TRBV28 | ASSPGPGYEQY
TRBV14 | ASSQTGEAF
TRBV2 | ASRDTQLSSGANVLT
TRBV28 | ASSDSGSYEQY
TRBV5-1 | ASSLGGQGTDTQY
TRBV2 | ASRYDSNTEAF
TRBV12-5 | ASGLVRIFKGAYEQY
TRBV7-9 | ASSLGATEAF
TRBV3-1/TRBV3-2 | ASSLGSREKLF
TRBV12-3/TRBV12-4 | ATERGWNTEAF
TRBV14 | ASSVQGTRTDTQY
TRBV30 | AWALWGLGYT
TRBV7-2 | ASSLVSGQGASGNTIY
TRBV10-1 | ASSLGHLSHEQY
TRBV19 | ASSDRGTEAF
TRBV28 | ASITSGTSVADTQY
TRBV19 | ASKEGGSIYGYT
TRBV9 | ASSVRGNGSPLH
TRBV3-1/TRBV3-2 | ASSTTWTSFNEQF
TRBV5-4 | ASSPDSMANT
TRBV9 | ASSASGGGYT
TRBV19 | ASTFLASNYGYT
TRBV6-6 | ASRLNSEGSYEQY
TRBV3-1/TRBV3-2 | ASSGTQNTEAF
TRBV27 | ASSLFSPGTSNEKLF
TRBV5-6 | ASSLQRTSGADTQY
TRBV10-3 | AIRASEANYGYT
TRBV10-3 | AISLGLALDTQY
TRBV6-4 | ASSELADTEAF
TRBV6-5 | ASSPGPADEKLF
TRBV6-5 | ASDRGTSGGYEQY
TRBV5-6 | ASSLAPVHGSNQPQH
TRBV9 | ASSVGSGMWGQY
TRBV30 | AWSVLNGNYGYT
TRBV6-5 | ASRADRGINSPLH
TRBV28 | ASSTGWVTEAF
TRBV6-5 | ASRVRGFNSPLH
TRBV2 | ASSEARQALNTEAF
TRBV5-4 | ASSAGTSGPYEQY
TRBV28 | ASSLSGLSGANVLT
TRBV18 | ASSRERQGNQPQH
TRBV4-1 | ASSQADRNQPQH
TRBV10-3 | AISGGGQGLQETQY
TRBV13 | ASSLGQGPYNEQF